The clone carrying this TCR beta chain was observed a handful of times. Antigen unknown. These data are taken from a study of T-cell reconstitution after alpha-beta-depleted transplantation in children. Whole-study results and caveats: T-cell counts and diversity were attributed mostly to newly produced T cells one year after transplant.

Using unique molecular identifiers, the investigators prepared the TCRbeta library. A single record per CDR3 protein comes from TCRdb applying MiXCR to the PCR reads. This table has about 70,000 distinct CDR3 sequences, about a tenth appearing once. J was trimmed by 4 bases and V by 3 bases; bases with no gene match: 20. This CDR3 contains 20 residues. Germline CDR1 DFQATT, CDR2 SNEGSKA (reference sequence). V is TRBV20-1 and J is TRBJ2-3; 12 bases agree with TRBD2. The sequencing used PBMCs, collected before TCRalphabeta/CD19-depleted stem cell transplant. The receptor was isolated from a boy aged 10-17 years with acute myeloid leukemia, due to receive a stem cell transplant. In DNA, the CDR3 is TGCAGTGCTAGGCCCCCCGGGACTAGCGGGCTCCATCTCAACCCAGATACGCAGTATTTT. Translated, it gives CSARPPGTSGLHLNPDTQYF.